The sequence of this TCR beta chain was determined in a study of OX40 agonist ivuxolimab in advanced cancers. TCRdb keeps only in-frame clones here, not all; method: immunoSEQ multiplex PCR. The table shows about 83,000 clones, with approximately 84% occurring only once. Germline CDR1 KGHSH, CDR2 LQKENI. The CDR3 is 15 amino acids. The V end was cut by 3 bases, the J end by 3 bases, with 12 bases between. The sequencing here drew on CD4+ or CD8+ T cells sorted from blood, taken in a trial of the OX40 agonist ivuxolimab. The clonotype originates from an adult with an advanced solid tumor such as melanoma, head and neck, liver or kidney cancer. The chain carries TRBV18 and TRBJ1-5, with D maybe TRBD1 (5 bases). CDR3 region: CASSPGSGPNQPQHF. The CDR3 DNA is TGTGCCAGCTCACCTGGGTCAGGGCCCAATCAGCCCCAGCATTTT.